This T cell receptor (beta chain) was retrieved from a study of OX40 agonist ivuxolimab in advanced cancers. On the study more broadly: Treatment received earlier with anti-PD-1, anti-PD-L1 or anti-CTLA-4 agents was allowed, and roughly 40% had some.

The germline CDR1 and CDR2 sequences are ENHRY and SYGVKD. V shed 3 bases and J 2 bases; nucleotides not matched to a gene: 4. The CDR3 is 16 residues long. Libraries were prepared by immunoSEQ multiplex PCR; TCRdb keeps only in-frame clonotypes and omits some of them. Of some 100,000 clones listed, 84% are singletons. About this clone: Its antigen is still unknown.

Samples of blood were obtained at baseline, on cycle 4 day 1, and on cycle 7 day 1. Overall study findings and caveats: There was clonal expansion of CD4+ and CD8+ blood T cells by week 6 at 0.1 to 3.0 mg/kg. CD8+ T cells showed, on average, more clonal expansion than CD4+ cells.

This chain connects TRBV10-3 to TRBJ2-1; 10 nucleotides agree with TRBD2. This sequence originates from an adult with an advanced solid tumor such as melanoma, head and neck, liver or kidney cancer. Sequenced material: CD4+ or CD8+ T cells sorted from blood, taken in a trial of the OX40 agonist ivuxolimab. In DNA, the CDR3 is TGTGCCATCAGTGATAGGACTAGCGGTGCCTACAATGAGCAGTTCTTC. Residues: CAISDRTSGAYNEQFF.